This is a list of T cell receptor beta chains from one sample in a study of cytomegalovirus exposure and HLA in healthy donors. The repertoire was sequenced with immunoSEQ multiplex PCR; TCRdb's copy has only in-frame clones and lacks some. The sample carries 150,000 or so clones, over 60% recorded once. The sequenced sample was PBMCs. The receptors derive from a woman in her late teens or twenties in good health and CMV-seronegative. Both conserved end residues are part of each CDR3. A D gene is named only where the DNA matches it firmly. Clone size is not always given. Where it is, it says once, few, many or a class for expanded clones.

j_call	v_call	clone_size	d_call	cdr3_length	cdr3_nt	cdr3_aa
TRBJ2-6	TRBV7-2	few	TRBD2	16	TGTGCCAGCAGCATTAGCGGGGGCGCTGGGGCCAACGGCCTGACTTTC	CASSISGGAGANGLTF
TRBJ1-2	TRBV7-3	few	.	15	TGTGCCAGCAGCTTAACAGGGCAGGGCGACTATGGCTACACCTTC	CASSLTGQGDYGYTF
TRBJ1-4	TRBV2	few	.	15	TGTGCCAGCAGTTATACACAGGATTTTGGGGAAAAACTGTTTTTT	CASSYTQDFGEKLFF
TRBJ1-1	TRBV7-2	.	.	16	TGTGCCAGCAGCTTAGTTGGCTGGGGGGTGAACACTGAAGCTTTCTTT	CASSLVGWGVNTEAFF
TRBJ2-7	TRBV2	.	TRBD1	13	TGTGCCAGCTTGTGGGACAGGGACTACGAGCAGTACTTC	CASLWDRDYEQYF
TRBJ2-4	TRBV7-9	.	.	14	TGTGCCAGCAACCCAGGGGAATCCAAAAACATTCAGTACTTC	CASNPGESKNIQYF
TRBJ2-1	TRBV9	few	.	15	TGTGCCAGCAGCAAAGGAGTAGACCCAAACAATGAGCAGTTCTTC	CASSKGVDPNNEQFF
TRBJ2-2	TRBV11-3	once	.	14	TGTGCCAGCAGCCCCCGCCCGAGGACCGGGGAGCTGTTTTTT	CASSPRPRTGELFF
TRBJ2-1	TRBV7-9	.	.	12	TGTGCCAGCAGCCCCCCGGGCAATGAGCAGTTCTTC	CASSPPGNEQFF
TRBJ1-1	TRBV29-1	.	.	14	TGCAGCGTTGACAGGCCCTACATGAACACTGAAGCTTTCTTT	CSVDRPYMNTEAFF
TRBJ1-5	TRBV5-4	few	.	12	TGTGCCAGCAGCTTGGATAGCGAGCCCCAGCATTTT	CASSLDSEPQHF
TRBJ2-1	TRBV6-4	few	.	15	TGTGCCAGCAGTGACTCTAGCGGCTCCTACAATGAGCAGTTCTTC	CASSDSSGSYNEQFF
TRBJ2-3	TRBV25-1	.	TRBD2	16	TGTGCCAGCAGTGACTGGGGGGGGAGTAGCACAGATACGCAGTATTTT	CASSDWGGSSTDTQYF
TRBJ2-6	TRBV10-3	.	.	15	TGTGCCATCAGTACAGGGAACTCTGGGGCCAACGTCCTGACTTTC	CAISTGNSGANVLTF
TRBJ2-7	TRBV5-1	.	TRBD1	14	TGCGCCAGCAGCTCCCCGGACAGGGCTTACGAGCAGTACTTC	CASSSPDRAYEQYF
TRBJ1-6	TRBV5-1	.	.	15	TGCGCCAGCAGCTTGGGGTCGGGGGGGGATTCACCCCTCCACTTT	CASSLGSGGDSPLHF
TRBJ2-1	TRBV11-1	.	.	15	TGTGCCAGCAGCACACAGGGCCTAACGTACAATGAGCAGTTCTTC	CASSTQGLTYNEQFF
TRBJ2-2	TRBV7-8	.	TRBD2	17	TGTGCCAGCAGCTTATCGGGGGCGAGCGGGAGGTCCGGGGAGCTGTTTTTT	CASSLSGASGRSGELFF
TRBJ2-1	TRBV4-3	.	.	15	TGCGCCAGCAGCCAAGAGCGGTGGTCCTACAATGAGCAGTTCTTC	CASSQERWSYNEQFF
TRBJ1-6	TRBV9	.	TRBD1	15	TGTGCCAGCAGCGTTCTAGGGACAGCAATATCACCCCTCCACTTT	CASSVLGTAISPLHF
TRBJ2-1	TRBV1	.	.	16	TGCACCAGCAGCAGCAGACTAGCGGGAGGAATTAATGAGCAGTTCTTC	CTSSSRLAGGINEQFF
TRBJ2-3	TRBV13	.	TRBD2	16	TGTGCCAGCAGCTTAGGTCTAGCGGTCTTCACAGATACGCAGTATTTT	CASSLGLAVFTDTQYF
TRBJ2-1	TRBV19	.	TRBD2	15	TGTGCCAGTAGTATTTACCCAGCGGGAGACAATGAGCAGTTCTTC	CASSIYPAGDNEQFF
TRBJ1-4	TRBV7-9	.	.	14	TGTGCCAGCAGTCACTACCTAACTAATGAAAAACTGTTTTTT	CASSHYLTNEKLFF
TRBJ2-5	TRBV7-2	.	.	15	TGTGCCAGCAGCTTAGGGGGTGGGGGGTTGCTGACCCAGTACTTC	CASSLGGGGLLTQYF
TRBJ2-1	TRBV29-1	few	TRBD2	11	TGCAGCGTTGGTAGCGGGGGAATTTCGTTCTTC	CSVGSGGISFF
TRBJ2-5	TRBV6-5	few	.	14	TGTGCCAGCAGCCGGCTCGCGGACCAAGAGACCCAGTACTTC	CASSRLADQETQYF
TRBJ2-3	TRBV20-1	.	.	11	TGCAGTGCTAGGTCTACAGATACGCAGTATTTT	CSARSTDTQYF
TRBJ2-5	TRBV7-3	.	.	12	TGTGCCAGCAGCTTAGACAGAGAGACCCAGTACTTC	CASSLDRETQYF
TRBJ2-2	TRBV19	.	.	17	TGTGCCAGTAGTAGTGGCCAACAGGTAAAGGTCACCGGGGAGCTGTTTTTT	CASSSGQQVKVTGELFF
TRBJ2-7	TRBV27	.	.	14	TGTGCCAGCAGTGCCTACAGGGAACGCGGCGAGCAGTACTTC	CASSAYRERGEQYF
TRBJ1-5	TRBV5-6	.	.	13	TGTGCCAGCAGCTCCGGGATAAATCAGCCCCAGCATTTT	CASSSGINQPQHF
TRBJ1-5	TRBV25-1	once	.	12	TGTGCCAGCAGTGATCTACCGGGGGCCCAGCATTTT	CASSDLPGAQHF
TRBJ2-2	TRBV5-1	.	.	15	TGCGCCAGCAGCTTGGACAATACGAACACCGGGGAGCTGTTTTTT	CASSLDNTNTGELFF
TRBJ2-2	TRBV4-3	.	TRBD2	20	TGCGCCAGCAGCCAAGCAGGCCGCCGACTAGCGGGGGGGTACACCGGGGAGCTGTTTTTT	CASSQAGRRLAGGYTGELFF
TRBJ1-4	TRBV30	.	.	13	TGTGCCTGGAGATGGGGGGTAGTCGGAAAACTGTTTTTT	CAWRWGVVGKLFF
TRBJ1-1	TRBV7-9	once	.	13	TGTGCCAGCACCCTCAGCGAGAACACTGAAGCTTTCTTT	CASTLSENTEAFF
TRBJ2-3	TRBV5-1	.	TRBD2	15	TGCGCCAGCAGCTTGGGGACTAGAGCCGCAGATACGCAGTATTTT	CASSLGTRAADTQYF
TRBJ2-2	TRBV19	.	TRBD1	14	TGTGCCAGTAGAGTACAGGGGGCTGCCGGGGAGCTGTTTTTT	CASRVQGAAGELFF
TRBJ2-1	TRBV7-8	.	.	15	TGTGCCAGCAGCTCACGTTCCCGACCTCCGGGGGAGCAGTTCTTC	CASSSRSRPPGEQFF
TRBJ1-2	TRBV15	.	TRBD1	14	TGTGCCACCAGCAGCGGACAGGCCCGGCATGGCTACACCTTC	CATSSGQARHGYTF
TRBJ2-1	TRBV23-1	.	.	12	TGCGCCAGCCTCCGGTACGACAATGAGCAGTTCTTC	CASLRYDNEQFF
TRBJ2-1	TRBV11-2	.	TRBD2	18	TGTGCCAGCAGCGGGACTAGCGGGAGGGCGATAAACTACAATGAGCAGTTCTTC	CASSGTSGRAINYNEQFF
TRBJ2-3	TRBV28	.	TRBD1	15	TGTGCCAGCAGCTTCCGACAGGGGCGGAGAGATACGCAGTATTTT	CASSFRQGRRDTQYF
TRBJ1-1	TRBV7-2	.	TRBD1	16	TGTGCCAGCAGCCGAACCCTACAGGGGGCGGGAACTGAAGCTTTCTTT	CASSRTLQGAGTEAFF
TRBJ1-4	TRBV5-6	.	.	13	TGTGCCAGCAGCTTGGGCAGCGGTGAAAAACTGTTTTTT	CASSLGSGEKLFF
TRBJ2-1	TRBV5-1	.	TRBD1	15	TGCGCCAGCAGCTTGTTAGGACAGGGCTTTGATGAGCAGTTCTTC	CASSLLGQGFDEQFF
TRBJ1-4	TRBV11-3	once	TRBD1	14	TGTGCCAGCAGCGCCGGGACAGCTTTTGAAAAACTGTTTTTT	CASSAGTAFEKLFF
TRBJ2-5	TRBV6-5	.	TRBD2	14	TGTGCCAGCAGTTCCCTAGCGGGGGGAGAGACCCAGTACTTC	CASSSLAGGETQYF
TRBJ2-4	TRBV7-6	.	.	18	TGTGCCAGCAGCTTAAGTCGGGGGATGGGCCGGGCCAAAAACATTCAGTACTTC	CASSLSRGMGRAKNIQYF
TRBJ1-3	TRBV7-2	.	TRBD1	13	TGTGCCAGCAGCTTGGGGACAGCAAACACCATATATTTT	CASSLGTANTIYF
TRBJ2-1	TRBV5-1	.	.	15	TGCGCCAGCAGCTTGCTAGGCCAATCTACCGATGAGCAGTTCTTC	CASSLLGQSTDEQFF
TRBJ2-5	TRBV9	few	TRBD1	17	TGTGCCAGCAGCCTTAGCCGACAGGGGGCGCCGACGGAGACCCAGTACTTC	CASSLSRQGAPTETQYF
TRBJ1-2	TRBV19	.	TRBD1	15	TGTGCCAGTAGCCTGGTCGGACAGGGTGGCTATGGCTACACCTTC	CASSLVGQGGYGYTF
TRBJ2-1	TRBV13	few	.	12	TGTGCCAGCAGCTTATCAGGACAAACTAAGTTCTTC	CASSLSGQTKFF
TRBJ2-3	TRBV6-5	.	.	15	TGTGCCAGCAGTTACTCGGACAGAGTCACAGATACGCAGTATTTT	CASSYSDRVTDTQYF
TRBJ2-1	TRBV5-4	.	.	13	TGTGCCAGCAGCTTCGGGGCAGGGGAGGGGCAGTTCTTC	CASSFGAGEGQFF
TRBJ1-4	TRBV29-1	once	.	14	TGCAGCGTCGGACCCCAGGGGCGGGGGGAAAAACTGTTTTTT	CSVGPQGRGEKLFF
TRBJ2-3	TRBV4-3	.	.	13	TGCGCCAGCAGCCAATTGGGGGGAGATACGCAGTATTTT	CASSQLGGDTQYF
TRBJ2-5	TRBV15	.	TRBD1	15	TGTGCCACCAGCCTACAACGGACAGGGGAAGAGACCCAGTACTTC	CATSLQRTGEETQYF